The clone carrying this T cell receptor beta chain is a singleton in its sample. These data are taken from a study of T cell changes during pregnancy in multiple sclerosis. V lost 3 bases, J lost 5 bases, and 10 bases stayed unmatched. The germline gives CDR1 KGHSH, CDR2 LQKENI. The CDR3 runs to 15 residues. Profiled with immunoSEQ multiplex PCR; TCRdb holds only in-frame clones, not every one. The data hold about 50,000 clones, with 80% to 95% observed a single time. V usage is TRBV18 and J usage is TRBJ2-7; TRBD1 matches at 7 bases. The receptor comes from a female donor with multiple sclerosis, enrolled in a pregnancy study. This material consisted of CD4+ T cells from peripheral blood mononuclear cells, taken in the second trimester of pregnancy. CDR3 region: CASSPLDRAVNEQYF. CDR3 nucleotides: TGTGCCAGCTCACCCCTCGACAGGGCGGTAAACGAGCAGTACTTC.